These T cell receptor beta chains were read from a single sample in a study of blood T cell repertoires in COVID-19. Sequenced by immunoSEQ multiplex PCR; TCRdb stores in-frame clones only, minus some. The sample yields roughly 200,000 clones, roughly 86% seen once. The sequenced sample was peripheral blood. The receptors derive from a man aged 18 to 29 with active or convalescent COVID-19. CDR3s include the opening cysteine and the closing phenylalanine or tryptophan. Fields, in order: clone size, D gene, J gene, V gene, CDR3 protein, CDR3 DNA. The D gene is left open where the match is weak. The size of a clone is reported for some rows only, either as once, few or many, or as a class for expanded clones.

NA	NA	TRBJ2-2	TRBV6-5	CASRMTGTGELFF	TGTGCCAGCAGGATGACTGGGACCGGGGAGCTGTTTTTT
NA	NA	TRBJ2-4	TRBV21-1	CASSKQSGNIQYF	TGTGCCAGCAGCAAACAGTCGGGGAACATTCAGTACTTC
NA	NA	TRBJ1-1	TRBV7-2	CASSLGGVGNMFTEAFF	TGTGCCAGCAGCTTAGGGGGGGTAGGAAACATGTTCACTGAAGCTTTCTTT
NA	TRBD2	TRBJ2-5	TRBV9	CASSSGTSGGQETQYF	TGTGCCAGCAGCTCCGGGACTAGCGGGGGCCAAGAGACCCAGTACTTC
once	TRBD1	TRBJ2-7	TRBV5-1	CASSWTPGTDSYEQYF	TGCGCCAGCAGCTGGACTCCCGGGACAGACTCCTACGAGCAGTACTTC
NA	TRBD1	TRBJ1-6	TRBV2	CASSGRQGNSPLHF	TGTGCCAGCAGTGGCCGACAGGGGAATTCACCCCTCCACTTT
NA	TRBD1	TRBJ1-2	TRBV30	CASQGDRASSRYGYTF	TGTGCCTCTCAAGGGGACAGGGCCTCATCTCGGTATGGCTACACCTTC
NA	NA	TRBJ2-1	TRBV14	CASSQDLANEQFF	TGTGCCAGCAGCCAAGATTTAGCAAATGAGCAGTTCTTC
NA	NA	TRBJ1-4	TRBV5-8	CASSPADSEKLFF	TGTGCCAGCAGCCCGGCGGACAGTGAAAAACTGTTTTTT
NA	NA	TRBJ1-5	TRBV7-8	CASSQTGHTNQPQHF	TGTGCCAGCAGCCAGACGGGACACACCAATCAGCCCCAGCATTTT
NA	TRBD1	TRBJ2-5	TRBV5-1	CASSESRDRVGSTRETQYF	TGCGCCAGCAGCGAGTCCCGGGACAGGGTAGGCTCGACGAGGGAGACCCAGTACTTC
NA	TRBD1	TRBJ1-2	TRBV29-1	CSGSDRLGYGYTF	TGCAGCGGGTCGGACAGGTTGGGGTATGGCTACACCTTC
NA	NA	TRBJ2-4	TRBV30	CAWNGRQAKNIQYF	TGTGCCTGGAACGGAAGACAAGCCAAAAACATTCAGTACTTC
few	NA	TRBJ1-4	TRBV19	CASSIVIREKLFF	TGTGCCAGTAGTATAGTAATTCGTGAAAAACTGTTTTTT
NA	NA	TRBJ1-4	TRBV6-2/TRBV6-3	CASSYSDSATNEKLFF	TGTGCCAGCAGTTACTCAGACAGCGCAACTAATGAAAAACTGTTTTTT
NA	NA	TRBJ2-7	TRBV9	CASSGGGLGSYEQYF	TGTGCCAGCAGCGGGGGGGGCCTGGGCTCCTACGAGCAGTACTTC
NA	NA	TRBJ2-3	TRBV5-5	CASSLEGGDTQYF	TGTGCCAGCAGCTTGGAAGGGGGAGATACGCAGTATTTT
NA	TRBD1	TRBJ2-7	TRBV18	CASSRLGGQDEQYF	TGTGCCAGCTCACGTTTAGGGGGCCAGGACGAGCAGTACTTC
NA	TRBD2	TRBJ2-7	TRBV30	CAGSGSYEQYF	TGTGCCGGTAGCGGGTCCTACGAGCAGTACTTC
NA	NA	TRBJ1-2	TRBV4-2	CASSQPLTDPGYTF	TGTGCCAGCAGCCAACCCCTGACTGATCCTGGCTACACCTTC
NA	NA	TRBJ2-1	TRBV11-1	CASSTRGLSSYNEQFF	TGTGCCAGCAGCACAAGAGGCCTTAGCTCCTACAATGAGCAGTTCTTC
NA	TRBD1	TRBJ1-4	TRBV30	CAWDGQGRNEKLFF	TGTGCCTGGGACGGACAGGGACGGAATGAAAAACTGTTTTTT
NA	TRBD1	TRBJ1-5	TRBV24-1	CATSDLSHLRDRGLRMYQPQHF	TGTGCCACCAGTGATTTGTCCCACCTCCGGGACAGGGGGCTCAGGATGTATCAGCCCCAGCATTTT
few	NA	TRBJ2-1	TRBV19	CASSLLDSNEQFF	TGTGCCAGTAGTCTCCTGGACTCAAATGAGCAGTTCTTC
NA	NA	TRBJ1-2	TRBV5-1	CASSLEGVLVYGYTF	TGCGCCAGCAGCTTGGAAGGGGTTCTGGTCTATGGCTACACCTTC
few	NA	TRBJ2-6	TRBV7-9	CASSSANFGANVLTF	TGTGCCAGCAGCTCAGCCAATTTCGGGGCCAACGTCCTGACTTTC
NA	TRBD1	TRBJ1-1	TRBV27	CATQRDRVNTEAFF	TGTGCCACCCAAAGGGACAGGGTGAACACTGAAGCTTTCTTT
NA	TRBD1	TRBJ1-1	TRBV29-1	CSVGQGFEAFF	TGCAGCGTGGGACAGGGGTTTGAAGCTTTCTTT
NA	NA	TRBJ2-1	TRBV5-4	CASNAGTGSYNEQFF	TGTGCCAGCAACGCGGGTACGGGAAGCTACAATGAGCAGTTCTTC
NA	TRBD1	TRBJ1-6	TRBV19	CASSMTPANRGSRYNSPLHF	TGTGCCAGTAGTATGACCCCCGCCAACAGGGGTTCGAGGTATAATTCACCCCTCCACTTT
NA	NA	TRBJ1-2	TRBV7-2	CASSTTTGGYTF	TGTGCCAGCAGCACGACGACAGGTGGCTACACCTTC
NA	TRBD1	TRBJ2-7	TRBV7-9	CASSPGAGGIYEQYF	TGTGCCAGCAGCCCAGGGGCAGGGGGAATCTACGAGCAGTACTTC
NA	NA	TRBJ1-1	TRBV19	CASSKEATEAFF	TGTGCCAGTAGTAAGGAGGCCACTGAAGCTTTCTTT
NA	NA	TRBJ2-5	TRBV19	CASSITGREETQYF	TGTGCCAGTAGTATTACAGGGCGAGAAGAGACCCAGTACTTC
NA	TRBD1	TRBJ2-1	TRBV19	CASSEGQGGQQFF	TGTGCCAGTAGTGAAGGACAGGGGGGCCAGCAGTTCTTC
NA	NA	TRBJ1-3	TRBV4-2	CASSQVETAGGNTIYF	TGTGCCAGCAGCCAAGTTGAGACGGCGGGGGGAAACACCATATATTTT
NA	NA	TRBJ1-1	TRBV27	CASSLRGGGQQGGSTEAFF	TGTGCCAGCAGTTTAAGAGGTGGGGGACAACAGGGCGGTAGCACTGAAGCTTTCTTT
NA	TRBD1	TRBJ2-7	TRBV2	CASSGQGSAEQYF	TGTGCCAGCAGTGGACAGGGTTCCGCCGAGCAGTACTTC
NA	NA	TRBJ1-6	TRBV28	CATSGNSPLHF	TGTGCCACCTCAGGGAATTCACCCCTCCACTTT
NA	NA	TRBJ2-3	TRBV21-1	CATSGTGVTDTQYF	TGTGCCACCTCTGGGACAGGGGTCACAGATACGCAGTATTTT